Below, 2 T cell receptor beta chains from the same sample are listed, as sequenced in a study of Graves' ophthalmopathy and Graves' hyperthyroidism. Using RNA transcripts, the TCR beta CDR3 regions were amplified. Second-round multiplex PCR came after first-round RT-PCR with HTBI primers. A single record per CDR3 protein comes from TCRdb applying MiXCR to the multiplex PCR reads. This sample carries around 1,000,000 distinct CDR3 sequences, about two fifths of them seen once, and the ten largest clones take 11%. Sequenced: peripheral blood or thyroid tissue (not recorded which). These receptors were taken from an adult man with Graves' hyperthyroidism.

On this clonotype: An end of the junction differs from the germline gene, which may be a read error. The chain is built from TRBV7-8 and TRBJ1-2, with 11 bases matching TRBD1. From germline, CDR1 is SGHVS and CDR2 FQNEAQ. The CDR3 contains 17 residues. The CDR3 reads CASSQAGSGQGAGGYTF. CDR3 in DNA: TGCGCCAGCAGCCAAGCAGGCTCCGGACAGGGGGCAGGCGGCTACACCTTC.

Note on this clonotype: It may be a read error: a sequence one base away is much more abundant. The chain employs TRBV12-3 or TRBV12-4 and TRBJ1-2; no definite D call. The length of the CDR3 is 13 residues. V dropped 5 bases and J dropped 0 bases, with 7 bases sitting between them. CDR3 DNA sequence: TGTGCCAGCAGTCCAAACGCTAACTATGGCTACACCTTC. It translates to CASSPNANYGYTF.